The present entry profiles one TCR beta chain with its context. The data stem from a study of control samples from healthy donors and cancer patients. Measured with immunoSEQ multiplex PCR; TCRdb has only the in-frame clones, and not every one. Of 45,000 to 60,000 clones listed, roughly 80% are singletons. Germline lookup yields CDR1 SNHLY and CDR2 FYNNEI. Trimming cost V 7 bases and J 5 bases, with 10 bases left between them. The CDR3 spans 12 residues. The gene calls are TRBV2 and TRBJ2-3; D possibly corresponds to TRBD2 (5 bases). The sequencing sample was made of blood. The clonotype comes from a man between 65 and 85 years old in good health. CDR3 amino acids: CASNRDIDTQYF. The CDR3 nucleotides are TGTGCCAGCAACCGGGATATAGATACGCAGTATTTT.